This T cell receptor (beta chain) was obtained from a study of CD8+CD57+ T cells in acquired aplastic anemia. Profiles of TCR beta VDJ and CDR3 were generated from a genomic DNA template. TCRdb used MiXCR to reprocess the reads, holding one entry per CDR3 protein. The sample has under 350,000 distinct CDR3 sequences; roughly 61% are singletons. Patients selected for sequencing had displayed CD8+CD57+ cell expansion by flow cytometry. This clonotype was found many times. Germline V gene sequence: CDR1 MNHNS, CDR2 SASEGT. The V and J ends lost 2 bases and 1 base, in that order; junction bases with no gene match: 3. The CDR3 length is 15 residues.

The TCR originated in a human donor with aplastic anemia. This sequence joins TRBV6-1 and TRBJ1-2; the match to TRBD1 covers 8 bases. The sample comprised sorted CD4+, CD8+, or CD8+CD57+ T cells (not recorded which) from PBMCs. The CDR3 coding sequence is TGTGCCAGCAGTGAAAGGACAGGGATTAACTATGGCTACACCTTC. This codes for CASSERTGINYGYTF.